The clone carrying this T cell receptor (beta chain) was recorded only once. This sample was included in a study of T cells in Graves' hyperthyroidism and ophthalmopathy. The CDR3 regions of TCR beta were amplified from RNA transcripts. A set of HTBI primers served as the primers for a first-round RT-PCR of the TCR CDR3. TCRdb independently ran MiXCR on the multiplex PCR reads; one entry per CDR3 protein. In the table there are hundreds of thousands of distinct CDR3 sequences, around 39% of which are singletons. Germline-derived CDR1 and CDR2 are ENHRY and SYGVKD. V was cut by 4 bases and J by 2 bases, with 18 bases left in between. CDR3 length: 17 amino acids.

V gene TRBV10-3 combines with J gene TRBJ1-5, with D maybe TRBD1 (6 bases). The sequence was obtained from a man aged 18-30 years with Graves' hyperthyroidism. The sequenced sample consisted of blood. The CDR3 region is CAISGAEGGPGNQPQHF. For the CDR3, the DNA is TGTGCCATCAGTGGGGCGGAAGGGGGACCGGGCAATCAGCCCCAGCATTTT.